This T cell receptor (beta chain) was recorded in a study of T-cell reconstitution after alpha-beta-depleted transplantation in children. For TCRbeta, the library was prepared with unique molecular identifiers. TCRdb used MiXCR to reprocess the PCR reads, holding one entry per CDR3 protein. Altogether about 360,000 distinct CDR3 sequences are present, approximately 12% being singletons, with the ten largest covering about 3.9%. The CDR3 is 21 residues long. The ends were cut back, 1 base at V and 6 bases at J, with 32 bases in the middle. Germline-derived CDR1 and CDR2 are LGHNA and YNFKEQ. The genes are TRBV4-2 and TRBJ2-3; perhaps D is TRBD1 or TRBD2 (5 bases each). The source of this sequence is a human donor who donated a stem cell graft to a child with Fanconi anemia. The sample was PBMCs, taken from the stem cell graft. DNA for the CDR3: TGTGCCAGCAGCCAAGGTTACGGGACCCAAGGAAAAGCGAGGCCCTCCGATACGCAGTATTTT. Translated: CASSQGYGTQGKARPSDTQYF.